This T cell receptor (beta chain) originates from a study of cytomegalovirus exposure and HLA in healthy donors. Study-wide results and caveats: The TCR clusters that emerged in the first cohort tended, a later analysis found, to co-occur in the approximately 120 validation repertoires.

Donors were drawn from the approximately 110-subject validation cohort, separate from the 666-subject first cohort. Measured with immunoSEQ multiplex PCR; TCRdb has only the in-frame clones, and not every one. The data show roughly 130,000 clones, 88% seen once. This clone was picked up a small number of times. Its antigen is unknown. This CDR3 contains 16 residues. CDR1 is SEHNR and CDR2 is FQNEAQ in the germline V gene (reference sequence). V lost 5 bases, J lost 6 bases, and 16 bases stayed unmatched. The chain joins TRBV7-9 to TRBJ2-7; TRBD2 matches at 7 bases. The sequenced sample consisted of PBMCs. This receptor was identified in a man aged 25-45 years in good health and CMV-seronegative. DNA for the CDR3: TGTGCCAGCAGCATCTCCCGCGGGAGCGGGACCCCCGAGCAGTACTTC. This gives the protein CASSISRGSGTPEQYF.